Following are 3 T cell receptor beta chains from one sample sequenced in a study of identical twins. TCRdb re-called the 5' RACE reads with MiXCR, one entry per CDR3 protein. The table records about 280,000 distinct CDR3 sequences, 8% to 9% of them present only once. These same data were also listed under a study on yellow fever vaccine responses in identical twins.

The specimen was memory (CD45RO+) T cells sorted from blood. Source of these receptors: a woman under 30 in good health.

This clonotype was seen at least ten times. V usage is TRBV20-1 and J usage is TRBJ2-1; 12 bases fit TRBD2. Unmatched junction bases numbered 9, after V lost 4 bases and J lost 8 bases. CDR1 is DFQATT and CDR2 is SNEGSKA in the germline V gene (reference sequence). CDR3 length: 15 residues. The CDR3 region is CSAKTSGGPWDEQFF. The DNA of the CDR3 is TGCAGTGCTAAAACTAGCGGGGGGCCCTGGGATGAGCAGTTCTTC.

This clonotype was found a few times. The rearrangement joins TRBV20-1 to TRBJ1-4, with D possibly being TRBD1 (5 bases). The CDR3 has 14 amino acids. Trimming left V 0 bases short and J 7 bases short, with 12 bases between. Germline V gene sequence: CDR1 DFQATT, CDR2 SNEGSKA (reference sequence). The CDR3 DNA reads as TGCAGTGCTAGAGATGGGGGGGGGTTTGAAAAACTGTTTTTT. Residues: CSARDGGGFEKLFF.

This clonotype was detected a few times. This sequence joins TRBV19 and TRBJ2-1; 7 nucleotides line up with TRBD2. The CDR3 runs 17 residues. V was clipped by 5 bases and J by 0 bases; unmatched bases: 10. Germline V lookup: CDR1 LNHDA, CDR2 SQIVND (reference sequence). The CDR3 bases are TGTGCCAGTAGTTCTCGGACTAGTCGTAGCTCCTACAATGAGCAGTTCTTC. This encodes CASSSRTSRSSYNEQFF.